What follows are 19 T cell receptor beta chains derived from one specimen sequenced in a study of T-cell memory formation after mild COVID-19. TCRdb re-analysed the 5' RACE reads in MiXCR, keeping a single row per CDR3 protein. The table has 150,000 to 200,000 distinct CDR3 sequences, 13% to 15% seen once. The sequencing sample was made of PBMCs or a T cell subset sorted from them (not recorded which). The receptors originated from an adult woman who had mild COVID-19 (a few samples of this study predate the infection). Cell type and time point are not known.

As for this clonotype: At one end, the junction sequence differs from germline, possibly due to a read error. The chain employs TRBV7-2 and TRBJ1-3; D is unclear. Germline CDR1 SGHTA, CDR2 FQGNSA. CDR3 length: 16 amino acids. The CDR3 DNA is TGTGACAGCAGCTTAAGAAGATCAGACTCTGGAAACACCATATATTTT. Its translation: CDSSLRRSDSGNTIYF.

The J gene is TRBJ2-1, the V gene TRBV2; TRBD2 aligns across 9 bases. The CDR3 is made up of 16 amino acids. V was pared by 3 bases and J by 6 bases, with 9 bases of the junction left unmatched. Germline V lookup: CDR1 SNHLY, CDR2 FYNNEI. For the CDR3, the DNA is TGTGCCAGCAGTGACCCGCCGCTTAGCGGGGGCAATGAGCAGTTCTTC. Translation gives CASSDPPLSGGNEQFF.

The DNA for the CDR3 is TGTGCCAGCAGTTACCTAGCGGGGGGGCCCAATGAGCAGTTCTTC. This encodes CASSYLAGGPNEQFF. The chain couples TRBV6-5 to TRBJ2-1; 12 nucleotides agree with TRBD2. The ends lost 2 bases at V and 6 bases at J; junction bases unmatched: 2. The CDR3 contains 15 residues. Germline CDR1 is MNHEY and CDR2 is SVGAGI.

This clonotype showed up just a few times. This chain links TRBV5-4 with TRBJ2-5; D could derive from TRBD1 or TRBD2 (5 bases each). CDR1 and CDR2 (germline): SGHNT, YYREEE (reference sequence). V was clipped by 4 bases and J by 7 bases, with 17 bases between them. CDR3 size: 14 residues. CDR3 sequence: CASSHFEGPGTQYF. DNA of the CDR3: TGTGCCAGCAGCCACTTCGAGGGGCCGGGGACCCAGTACTTC. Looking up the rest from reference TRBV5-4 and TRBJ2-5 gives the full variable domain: ETGVTQSPTHLIKTRGQQVTLRCSSQSGHNTVSWYQQALGQGPQFIFQYYREEENGRGNFPPRFSGLQFPNYSSELNVNALELDDSALYLCASSHFEGPGTQYFGPGTRLLVL.

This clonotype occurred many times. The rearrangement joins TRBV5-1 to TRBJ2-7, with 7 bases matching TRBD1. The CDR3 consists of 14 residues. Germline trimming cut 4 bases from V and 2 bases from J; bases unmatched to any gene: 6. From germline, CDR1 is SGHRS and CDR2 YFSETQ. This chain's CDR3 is CASSLTGTAYEQYF. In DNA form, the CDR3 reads TGCGCCAGCAGCCTAACCGGGACAGCCTACGAGCAGTACTTC.

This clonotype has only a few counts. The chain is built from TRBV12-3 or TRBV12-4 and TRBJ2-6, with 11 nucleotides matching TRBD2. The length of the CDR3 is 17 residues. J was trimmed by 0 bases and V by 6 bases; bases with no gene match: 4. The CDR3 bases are TGTGCCAGCAGCCCCGGGACTAGCGGCTCTGGGGCCAACGTCCTGACTTTC. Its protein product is CASSPGTSGSGANVLTF.

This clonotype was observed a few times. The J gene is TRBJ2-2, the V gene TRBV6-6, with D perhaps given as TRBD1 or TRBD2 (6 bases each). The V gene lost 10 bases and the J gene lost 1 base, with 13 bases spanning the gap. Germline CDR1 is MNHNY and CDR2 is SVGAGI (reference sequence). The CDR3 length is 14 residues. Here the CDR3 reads CATKGGENTGELFF. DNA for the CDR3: TGTGCCACAAAGGGGGGCGAGAACACCGGGGAGCTGTTTTTT.

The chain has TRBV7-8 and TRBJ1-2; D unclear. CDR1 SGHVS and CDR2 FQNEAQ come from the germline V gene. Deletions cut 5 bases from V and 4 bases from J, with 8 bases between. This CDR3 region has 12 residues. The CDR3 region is CASSPTSYGYTF. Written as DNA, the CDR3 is TGTGCCAGCAGCCCCACAAGCTATGGCTACACCTTC.

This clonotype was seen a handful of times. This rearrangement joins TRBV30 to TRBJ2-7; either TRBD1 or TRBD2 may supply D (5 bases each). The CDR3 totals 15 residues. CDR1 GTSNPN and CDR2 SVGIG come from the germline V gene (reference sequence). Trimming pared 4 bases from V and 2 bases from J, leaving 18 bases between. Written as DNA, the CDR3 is TGTGCCTGGACGGGTATTGGGGGAAAAACCTACGAGCAGTACTTC. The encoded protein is CAWTGIGGKTYEQYF.

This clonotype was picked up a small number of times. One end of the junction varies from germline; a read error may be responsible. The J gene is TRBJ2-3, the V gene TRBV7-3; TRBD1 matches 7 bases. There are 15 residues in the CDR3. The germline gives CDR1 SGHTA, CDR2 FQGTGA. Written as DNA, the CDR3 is TGTGCCAGCAGCCTAACAGGGGTCCCCACAGATACGCAGTATTTT. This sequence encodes CASSLTGVPTDTQYF.

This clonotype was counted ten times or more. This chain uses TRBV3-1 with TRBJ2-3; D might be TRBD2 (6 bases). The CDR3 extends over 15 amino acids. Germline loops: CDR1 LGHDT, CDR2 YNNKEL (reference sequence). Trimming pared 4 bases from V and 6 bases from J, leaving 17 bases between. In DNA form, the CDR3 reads TGTGCCAGCAGCCGGGGACTCCTTCGGGGGGATACGCAGTATTTT. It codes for CASSRGLLRGDTQYF.

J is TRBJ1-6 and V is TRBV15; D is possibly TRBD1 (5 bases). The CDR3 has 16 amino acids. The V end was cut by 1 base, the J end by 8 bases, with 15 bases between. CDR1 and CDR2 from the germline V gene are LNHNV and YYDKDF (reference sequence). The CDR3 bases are TGTGCCACCAGCAGAGTTAATGGGGGATTAGATTCACCCCTCCACTTT. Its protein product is CATSRVNGGLDSPLHF.

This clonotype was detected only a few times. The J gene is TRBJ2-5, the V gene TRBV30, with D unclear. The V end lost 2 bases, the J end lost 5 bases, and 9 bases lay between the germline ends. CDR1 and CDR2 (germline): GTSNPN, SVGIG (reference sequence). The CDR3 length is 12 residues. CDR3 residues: CAWSPAQETQYF. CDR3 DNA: TGTGCCTGGAGTCCTGCCCAGGAGACCCAGTACTTC.

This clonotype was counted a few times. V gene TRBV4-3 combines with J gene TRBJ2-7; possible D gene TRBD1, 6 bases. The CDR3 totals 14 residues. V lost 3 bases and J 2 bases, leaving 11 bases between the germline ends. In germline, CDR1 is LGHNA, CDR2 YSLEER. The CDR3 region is CASSQDRAAYEQYF. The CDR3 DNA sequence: TGCGCCAGCAGCCAGGACAGAGCGGCCTACGAGCAGTACTTC.

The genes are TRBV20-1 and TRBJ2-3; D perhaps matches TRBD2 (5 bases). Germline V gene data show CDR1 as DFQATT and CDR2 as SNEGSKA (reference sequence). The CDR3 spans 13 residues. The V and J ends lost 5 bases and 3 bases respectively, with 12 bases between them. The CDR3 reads CSARLRETDTQYF. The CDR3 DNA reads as TGCAGTGCTCGACTAAGGGAAACAGATACGCAGTATTTT.

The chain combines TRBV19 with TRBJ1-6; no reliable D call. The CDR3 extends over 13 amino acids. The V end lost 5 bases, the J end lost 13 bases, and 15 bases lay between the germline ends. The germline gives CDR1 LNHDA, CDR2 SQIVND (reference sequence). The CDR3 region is CASSDWGGGPLHF. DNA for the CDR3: TGTGCCAGTAGTGACTGGGGTGGAGGGCCCCTCCACTTT.

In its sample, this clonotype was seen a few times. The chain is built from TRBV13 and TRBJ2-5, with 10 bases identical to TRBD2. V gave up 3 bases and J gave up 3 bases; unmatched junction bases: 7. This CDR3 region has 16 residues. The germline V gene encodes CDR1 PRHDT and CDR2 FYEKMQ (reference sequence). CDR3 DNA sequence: TGTGCCAGCAGCTTTACTAGCGGGATACCGAAAGAGACCCAGTACTTC. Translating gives CASSFTSGIPKETQYF. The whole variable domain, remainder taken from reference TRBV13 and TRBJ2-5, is AAGVIQSPRHLIKEKRETATLKCYPIPRHDTVYWYQQGPGQDPQFLISFYEKMQSDKGSIPDRFSAQQFSDYHSELNMSSLELGDSALYFCASSFTSGIPKETQYFGPGTRLLVL.

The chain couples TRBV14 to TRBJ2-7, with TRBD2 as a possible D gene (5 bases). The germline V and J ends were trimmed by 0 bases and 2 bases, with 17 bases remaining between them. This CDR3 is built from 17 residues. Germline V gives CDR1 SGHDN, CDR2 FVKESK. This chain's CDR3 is CASSQEVTGKAAYEQYF. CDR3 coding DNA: TGTGCCAGCAGCCAAGAGGTAACCGGGAAGGCGGCCTACGAGCAGTACTTC.

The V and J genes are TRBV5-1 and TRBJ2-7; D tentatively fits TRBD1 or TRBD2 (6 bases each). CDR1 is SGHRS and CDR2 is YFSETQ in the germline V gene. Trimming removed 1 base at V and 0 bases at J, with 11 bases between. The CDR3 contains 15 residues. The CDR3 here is CASSLPGASSYEQYF. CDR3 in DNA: TGCGCCAGCAGCTTGCCGGGGGCGAGCTCCTACGAGCAGTACTTC. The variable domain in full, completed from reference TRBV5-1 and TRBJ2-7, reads KAGVTQTPRYLIKTRGQQVTLSCSPISGHRSVSWYQQTPGQGLQFLFEYFSETQRNKGNFPGRFSGRQFSNSRSEMNVSTLELGDSALYLCASSLPGASSYEQYFGPGTRLTVT.